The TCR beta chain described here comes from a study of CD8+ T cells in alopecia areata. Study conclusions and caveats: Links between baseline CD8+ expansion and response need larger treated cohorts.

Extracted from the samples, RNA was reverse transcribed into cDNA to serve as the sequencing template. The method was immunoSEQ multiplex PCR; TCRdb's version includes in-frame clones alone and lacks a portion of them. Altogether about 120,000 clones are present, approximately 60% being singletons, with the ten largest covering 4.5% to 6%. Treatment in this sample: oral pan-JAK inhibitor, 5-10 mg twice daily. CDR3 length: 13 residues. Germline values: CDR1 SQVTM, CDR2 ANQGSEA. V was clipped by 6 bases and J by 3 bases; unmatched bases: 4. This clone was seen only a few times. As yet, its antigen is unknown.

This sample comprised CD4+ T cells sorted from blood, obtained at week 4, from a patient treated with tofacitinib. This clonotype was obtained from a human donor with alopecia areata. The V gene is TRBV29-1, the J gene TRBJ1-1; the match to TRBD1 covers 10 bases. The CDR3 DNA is TGCAGCGTGCGGACAGGGGGTCACACTGAAGCTTTCTTT. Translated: CSVRTGGHTEAFF.